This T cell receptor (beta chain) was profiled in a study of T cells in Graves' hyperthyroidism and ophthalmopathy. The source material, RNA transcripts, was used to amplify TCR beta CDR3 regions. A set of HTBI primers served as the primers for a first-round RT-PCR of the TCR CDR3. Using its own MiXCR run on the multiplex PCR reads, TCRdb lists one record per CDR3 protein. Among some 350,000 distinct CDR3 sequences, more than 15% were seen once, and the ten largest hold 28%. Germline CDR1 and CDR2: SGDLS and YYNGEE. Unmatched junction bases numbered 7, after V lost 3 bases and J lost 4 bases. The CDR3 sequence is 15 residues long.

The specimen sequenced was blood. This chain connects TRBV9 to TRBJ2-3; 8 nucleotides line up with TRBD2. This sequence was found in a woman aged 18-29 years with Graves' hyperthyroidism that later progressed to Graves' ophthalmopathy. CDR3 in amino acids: CASSARAGVPDTQYF. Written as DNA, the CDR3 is TGTGCCAGCAGCGCCAGAGCGGGAGTACCAGATACGCAGTATTTT. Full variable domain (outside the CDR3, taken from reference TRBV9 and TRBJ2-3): DSGVTQTPKHLITATGQRVTLRCSPRSGDLSVYWYQQSLDQGLQFLIQYYNGEERAKGNILERFSAQQFPDLHSELNLSSLELGDSALYFCASSARAGVPDTQYFGPGTRLTVL.